Reported below is one TCR beta chain. Its target is not known. Use of 60 Vbeta and 13 Jbeta primers characterized the PCR. Clones were sequenced by immunoSEQ multiplex PCR, and TCRdb holds only the in-frame ones, with some missing. In the table there are about 110,000 clones, more than 60% of which are singletons. The data were taken from a study of cytomegalovirus exposure and HLA in healthy donors. General observations from the study: Analysis performed later showed TCR beta chains linked to HLA being more clonally expanded than equally common others. Among the CMV-associated chains, a few were confirmed in vitro as specific for CMV antigens. Trimming of TCR beta V- and J-genes showed a link, identified in a later analysis, to a missense DCLRE1C variant.

The trim removed 4 bases at V and 9 bases at J, leaving 8 bases unmatched. Per the germline V gene, CDR1 is SGHVS and CDR2 is FNYEAQ. The length of the CDR3 is 15 residues. This receptor was obtained from a man aged 25 to 40 in good health and CMV-seropositive. The chain combines TRBV7-6 with TRBJ2-2; 10 nucleotides agree with TRBD2. Sequenced input: PBMCs. CDR3 loop: CASSSAGGTTRELFF. For the CDR3, the DNA is TGTGCCAGCAGCTCAGCGGGGGGGACAACACGGGAGCTGTTTTTT. The full variable domain, its missing parts supplied by reference TRBV7-6 and TRBJ2-2, is GAGVSQSPRYKVTKRGQDVALRCDPISGHVSLYWYRQALGQGPEFLTYFNYEAQQDKSGLPNDRFSAERPEGSISTLTIQRTEQRDSAMYRCASSSAGGTTRELFFGEGSRLTVL.